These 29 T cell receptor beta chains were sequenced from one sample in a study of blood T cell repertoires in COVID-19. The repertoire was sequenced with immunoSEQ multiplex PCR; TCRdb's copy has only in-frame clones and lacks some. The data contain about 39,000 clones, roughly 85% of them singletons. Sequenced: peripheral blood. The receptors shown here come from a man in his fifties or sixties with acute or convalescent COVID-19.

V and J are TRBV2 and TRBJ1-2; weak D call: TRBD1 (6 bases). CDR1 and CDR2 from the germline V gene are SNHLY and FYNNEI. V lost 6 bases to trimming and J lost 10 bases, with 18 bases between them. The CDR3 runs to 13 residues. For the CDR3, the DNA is TGTGCCAGCAGAGGGGCGCAGGGGCAAATCTACACCTTC. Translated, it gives CASRGAQGQIYTF.

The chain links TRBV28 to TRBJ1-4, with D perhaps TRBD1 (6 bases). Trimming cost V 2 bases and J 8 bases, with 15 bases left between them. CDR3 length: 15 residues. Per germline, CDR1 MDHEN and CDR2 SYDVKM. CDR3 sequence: CASSLRGALGEKLFF. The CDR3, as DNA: TGTGCCAGCAGTTTACGGGGGGCGCTAGGGGAAAAACTGTTTTTT.

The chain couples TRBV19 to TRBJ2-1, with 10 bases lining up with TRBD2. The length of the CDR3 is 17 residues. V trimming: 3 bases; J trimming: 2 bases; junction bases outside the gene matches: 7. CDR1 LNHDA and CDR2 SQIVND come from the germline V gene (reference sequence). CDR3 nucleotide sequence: TGTGCCAGTAGTATGTCTAGCGGGGGCATCGCCTACAATGAGCAGTTCTTC. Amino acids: CASSMSSGGIAYNEQFF.

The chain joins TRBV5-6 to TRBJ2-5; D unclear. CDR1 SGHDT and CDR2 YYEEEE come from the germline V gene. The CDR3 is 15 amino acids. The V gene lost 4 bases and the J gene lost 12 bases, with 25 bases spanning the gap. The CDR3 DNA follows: TGTGCCAGCAGCGAAAAGCGAGTTCCAAGCGTTATCGAGTACTTC. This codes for CASSEKRVPSVIEYF.

This chain's CDR3 is CASSPAGTGGSTEAFF. The CDR3 nucleotides are TGCGCCAGCAGCCCGGCCGGGACAGGGGGTTCCACTGAAGCTTTCTTT. J is TRBJ1-1 and V is TRBV5-1, with TRBD1 matching 11 bases. V shed 4 bases and J 4 bases; nucleotides not matched to a gene: 9. This CDR3 has 16 residues. Germline lookup yields CDR1 SGHRS and CDR2 YFSETQ.

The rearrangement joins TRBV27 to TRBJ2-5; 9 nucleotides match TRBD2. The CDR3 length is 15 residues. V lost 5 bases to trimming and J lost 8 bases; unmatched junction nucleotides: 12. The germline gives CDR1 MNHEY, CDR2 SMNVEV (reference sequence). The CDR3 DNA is TGTGCCAGCAGTCCGGGACTAGCAGTAAAGAATACCCAGTACTTC. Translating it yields CASSPGLAVKNTQYF.

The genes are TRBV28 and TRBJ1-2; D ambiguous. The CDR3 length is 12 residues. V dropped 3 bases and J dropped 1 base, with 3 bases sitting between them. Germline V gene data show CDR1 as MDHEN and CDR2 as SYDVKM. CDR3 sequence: CASSFSNYGYTF. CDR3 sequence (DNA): TGTGCCAGCAGTTTTAGTAACTATGGCTACACCTTC.

This chain's CDR3 is CAWRSQANEKLFF. The CDR3 nucleotides are TGTGCCTGGAGGAGTCAGGCAAATGAAAAACTGTTTTTT. The V gene is TRBV30, the J gene TRBJ1-4; no clear D. The CDR3 spans 13 residues. Looked up from germline, CDR1 is GTSNPN and CDR2 is SVGIG (reference sequence). V gave up 3 bases and J gave up 5 bases, with 10 bases separating them.

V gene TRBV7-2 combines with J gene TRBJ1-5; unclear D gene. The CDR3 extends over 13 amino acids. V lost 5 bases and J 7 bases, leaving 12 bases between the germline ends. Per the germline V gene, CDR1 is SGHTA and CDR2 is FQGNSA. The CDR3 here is CASSARVGQPQHF. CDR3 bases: TGTGCCAGCAGCGCACGGGTTGGGCAGCCCCAGCATTTT.

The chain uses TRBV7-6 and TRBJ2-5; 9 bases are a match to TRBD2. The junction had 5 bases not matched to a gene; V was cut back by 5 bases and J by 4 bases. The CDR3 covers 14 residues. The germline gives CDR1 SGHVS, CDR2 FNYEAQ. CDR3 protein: CASSAGAGGETQYF. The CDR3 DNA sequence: TGTGCCAGCAGCGCCGGAGCGGGGGGAGAGACCCAGTACTTC.

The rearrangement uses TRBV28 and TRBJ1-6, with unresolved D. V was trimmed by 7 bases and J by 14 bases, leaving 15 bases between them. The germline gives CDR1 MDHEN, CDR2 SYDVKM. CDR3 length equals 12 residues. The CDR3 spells CASIPPGGALHF. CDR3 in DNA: TGTGCCAGCATCCCGCCCGGCGGGGCCCTCCACTTT.

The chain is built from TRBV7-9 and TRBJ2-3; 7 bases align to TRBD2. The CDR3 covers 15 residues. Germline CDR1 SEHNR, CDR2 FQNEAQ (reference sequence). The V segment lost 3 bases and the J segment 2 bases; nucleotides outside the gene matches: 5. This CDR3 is CASSLSGGNTDTQYF. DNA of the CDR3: TGTGCCAGCAGCTTGTCGGGAGGCAACACAGATACGCAGTATTTT.

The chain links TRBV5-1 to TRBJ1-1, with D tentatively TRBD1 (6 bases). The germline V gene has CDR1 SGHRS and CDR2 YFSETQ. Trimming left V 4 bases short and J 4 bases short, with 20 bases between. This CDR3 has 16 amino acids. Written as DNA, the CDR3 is TGCGCCAGCAGCCTTGGGCGGGGGCGCTACGGCACTGAAGCTTTCTTT. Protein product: CASSLGRGRYGTEAFF.

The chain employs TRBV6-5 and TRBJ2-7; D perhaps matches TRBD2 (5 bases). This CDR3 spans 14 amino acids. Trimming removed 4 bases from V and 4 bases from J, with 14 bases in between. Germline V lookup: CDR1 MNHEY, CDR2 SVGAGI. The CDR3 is CASSSPGTRYEQYF. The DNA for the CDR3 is TGTGCCAGCAGTTCTCCGGGAACGAGGTACGAGCAGTACTTC.

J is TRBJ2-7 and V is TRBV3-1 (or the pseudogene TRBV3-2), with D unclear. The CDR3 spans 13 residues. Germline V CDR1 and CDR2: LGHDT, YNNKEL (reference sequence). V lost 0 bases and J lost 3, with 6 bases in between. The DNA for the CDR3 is TGTGCCAGCAGCCAAGACCCCCACTACGAGCAGTACTTC. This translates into CASSQDPHYEQYF.

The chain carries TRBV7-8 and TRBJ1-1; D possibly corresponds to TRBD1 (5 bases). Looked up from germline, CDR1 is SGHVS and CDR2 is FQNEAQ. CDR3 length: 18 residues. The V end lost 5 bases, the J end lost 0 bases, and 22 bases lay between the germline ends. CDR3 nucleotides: TGTGCCAGCAGCCCGCGGGGGGGACTAGGGTTTATGAACACTGAAGCTTTCTTT. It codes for CASSPRGGLGFMNTEAFF.

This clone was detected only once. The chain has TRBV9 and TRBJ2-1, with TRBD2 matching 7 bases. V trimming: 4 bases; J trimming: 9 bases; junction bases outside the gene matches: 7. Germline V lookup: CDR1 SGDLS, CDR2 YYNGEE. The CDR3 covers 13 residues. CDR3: CASSPQLAFEQFF. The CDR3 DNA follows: TGTGCCAGCAGCCCCCAACTAGCGTTTGAGCAGTTCTTC.

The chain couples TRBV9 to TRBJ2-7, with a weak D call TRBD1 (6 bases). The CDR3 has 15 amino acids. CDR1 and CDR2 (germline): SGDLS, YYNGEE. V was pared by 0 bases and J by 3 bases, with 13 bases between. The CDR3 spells CASSVGSGALYEQYF. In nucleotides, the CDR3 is TGTGCCAGCAGCGTAGGATCAGGGGCCCTCTACGAGCAGTACTTC. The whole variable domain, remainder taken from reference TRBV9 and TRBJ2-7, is DSGVTQTPKHLITATGQRVTLRCSPRSGDLSVYWYQQSLDQGLQFLIQYYNGEERAKGNILERFSAQQFPDLHSELNLSSLELGDSALYFCASSVGSGALYEQYFGPGTRLTVT.

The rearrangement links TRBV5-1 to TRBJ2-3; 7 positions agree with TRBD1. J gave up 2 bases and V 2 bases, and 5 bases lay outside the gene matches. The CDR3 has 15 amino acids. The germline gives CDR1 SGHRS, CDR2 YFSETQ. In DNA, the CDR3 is TGCGCCAGCAGCTTACAGGGGTCCTTCACAGATACGCAGTATTTT. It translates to CASSLQGSFTDTQYF.

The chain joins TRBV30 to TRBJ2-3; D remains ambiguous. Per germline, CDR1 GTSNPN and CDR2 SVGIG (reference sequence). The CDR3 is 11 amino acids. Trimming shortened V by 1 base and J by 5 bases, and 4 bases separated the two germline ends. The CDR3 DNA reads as TGTGCCTGGAGTGGAGAAGATACGCAGTATTTT. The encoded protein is CAWSGEDTQYF.

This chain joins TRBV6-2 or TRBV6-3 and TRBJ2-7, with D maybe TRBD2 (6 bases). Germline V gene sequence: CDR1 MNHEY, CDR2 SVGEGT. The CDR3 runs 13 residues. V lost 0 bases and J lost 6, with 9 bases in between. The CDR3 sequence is CASSYSRGFEQYF. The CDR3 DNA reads TGTGCCAGCAGTTACTCGCGGGGCTTCGAGCAGTACTTC.

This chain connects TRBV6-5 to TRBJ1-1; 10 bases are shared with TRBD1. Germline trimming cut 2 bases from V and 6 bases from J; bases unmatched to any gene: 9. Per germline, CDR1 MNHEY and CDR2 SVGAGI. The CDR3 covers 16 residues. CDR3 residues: CASSYLQTGGIAEAFF. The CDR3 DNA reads TGTGCCAGCAGTTACCTCCAGACAGGGGGCATCGCTGAAGCTTTCTTT.

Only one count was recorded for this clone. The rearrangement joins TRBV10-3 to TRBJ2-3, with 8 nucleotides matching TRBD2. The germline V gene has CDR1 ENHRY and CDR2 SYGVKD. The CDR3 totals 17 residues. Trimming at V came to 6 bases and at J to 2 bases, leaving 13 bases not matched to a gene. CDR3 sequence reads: CAIRGIGVAGPTDTQYF. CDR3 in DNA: TGTGCCATCAGGGGGATTGGGGTAGCGGGGCCCACAGATACGCAGTATTTT.

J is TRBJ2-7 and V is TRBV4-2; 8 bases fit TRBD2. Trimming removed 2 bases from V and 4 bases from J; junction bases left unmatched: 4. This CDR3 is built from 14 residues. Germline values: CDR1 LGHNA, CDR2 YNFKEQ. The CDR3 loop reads CASSQSGSNYEQYF. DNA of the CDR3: TGTGCCAGCAGCCAAAGCGGGAGTAATTACGAGCAGTACTTC.

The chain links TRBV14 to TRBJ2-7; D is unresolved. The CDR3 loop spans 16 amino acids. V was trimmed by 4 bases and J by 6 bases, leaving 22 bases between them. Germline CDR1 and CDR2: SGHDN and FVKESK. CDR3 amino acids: CASSPRRPLLSGEQYF. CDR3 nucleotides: TGTGCCAGCAGCCCCCGGCGACCCCTACTATCTGGCGAGCAGTACTTC.

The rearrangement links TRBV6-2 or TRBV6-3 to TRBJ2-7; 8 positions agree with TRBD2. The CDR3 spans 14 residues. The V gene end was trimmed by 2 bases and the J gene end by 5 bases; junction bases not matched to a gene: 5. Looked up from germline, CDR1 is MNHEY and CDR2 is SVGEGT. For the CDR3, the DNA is TGTGCCAGCAGTTACAGTGGGACTAGAAACGAGCAGTACTTC. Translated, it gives CASSYSGTRNEQYF.

In DNA, the CDR3 is TGTGCCAGCCTACAGAACCTCAATCAGCCCCAGCATTTT. Protein product: CASLQNLNQPQHF. This chain links TRBV28 with TRBJ1-5, with unresolved D. The CDR3 contains 13 residues. V lost 8 bases and J 3 bases, leaving 11 bases between the germline ends. CDR1 and CDR2 (germline): MDHEN, SYDVKM.

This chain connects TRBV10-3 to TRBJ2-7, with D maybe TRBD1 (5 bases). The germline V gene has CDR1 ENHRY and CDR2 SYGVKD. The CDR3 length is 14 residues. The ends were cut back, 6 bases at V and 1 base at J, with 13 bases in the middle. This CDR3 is CAISLQRGSYEQYF. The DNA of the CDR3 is TGTGCCATCAGCTTACAAAGGGGTTCCTACGAGCAGTACTTC.

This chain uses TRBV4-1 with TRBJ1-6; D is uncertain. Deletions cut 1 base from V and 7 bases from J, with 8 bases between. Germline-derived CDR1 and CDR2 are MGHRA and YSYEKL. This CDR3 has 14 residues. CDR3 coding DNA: TGCGCCAGCAGCCAAGGAACGGAGAATTCACCCCTCCACTTT. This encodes CASSQGTENSPLHF.